This T cell receptor (beta chain) appears in the sequencing data of a study of cytomegalovirus exposure and HLA in healthy donors. Study-wide results and caveats: Subsequent analysis found a tendency for first-cohort TCR clusters to co-occur within the 90 to 150 validation repertoires. Cytomegalovirus-associated TCR beta chains were listed, numbering approximately 150. The classifier, whose performance was assessed in both the original and validation cohorts, reportedly diagnosed cytomegalovirus status with high specificity and sensitivity. In vitro checks showed that three CMV-associated chains really do target CMV antigens.

To note about this clone: Its antigen remains unknown.

Some clones are missing from TCRdb's copy, which holds only in-frame ones; the method was immunoSEQ multiplex PCR. In the table there are 150,000 to 200,000 clones, 88% of which are singletons. With 5 bases clipped from V and 2 bases from J, the junction kept 13 bases outside the gene matches. Germline V lookup: CDR1 MDHEN, CDR2 SYDVKM. The CDR3 totals 18 residues. This TCR derives from a young man in good health and CMV-seronegative. Material for sequencing was PBMCs. V is TRBV28 and J is TRBJ2-2, with 8 positions matching TRBD1. CDR3 in DNA: TGTGCCAGCAGTACCCTTAGGACAGGGAAGCTTAACACCGGGGAGCTGTTTTTT. Translating gives CASSTLRTGKLNTGELFF.